This TCR beta chain derives from a study of T cells in Graves' hyperthyroidism and ophthalmopathy. This clonotype appeared many times. Reasons for excluding patients were uncontrolled infection, other autoimmune disease, pregnancy or lactation. Clinical symptoms, serum thyroxine and TRAb, thyroid ultrasound and orbital computed tomography together formed the diagnostic basis. The investigators amplified TCR beta CDR3 regions from RNA transcripts. The TCR CDR3 first-round RT-PCR relied on the HTBI primer set. TCRdb reprocessed the multiplex PCR reads with MiXCR, giving one entry per CDR3 protein. The sample holds 400,000 to 500,000 distinct CDR3 sequences; approximately 15% are singletons and the top ten take roughly 17%. J gave up 6 bases and V 10 bases, and 8 bases lay outside the gene matches. CDR1 LGHDT and CDR2 YNNKEL come from the germline V gene (reference sequence). The length of the CDR3 is 13 residues.

The J gene is TRBJ2-1, the V gene TRBV3-1, with TRBD2 identical over 8 bases. The TCR comes from a woman younger than 30 with Graves' hyperthyroidism. The specimen sequenced was blood. The CDR3 DNA reads as TGTGCCACCCGACTAGCGTCGGGCAATGAGCAGTTCTTC. Its translation: CATRLASGNEQFF.